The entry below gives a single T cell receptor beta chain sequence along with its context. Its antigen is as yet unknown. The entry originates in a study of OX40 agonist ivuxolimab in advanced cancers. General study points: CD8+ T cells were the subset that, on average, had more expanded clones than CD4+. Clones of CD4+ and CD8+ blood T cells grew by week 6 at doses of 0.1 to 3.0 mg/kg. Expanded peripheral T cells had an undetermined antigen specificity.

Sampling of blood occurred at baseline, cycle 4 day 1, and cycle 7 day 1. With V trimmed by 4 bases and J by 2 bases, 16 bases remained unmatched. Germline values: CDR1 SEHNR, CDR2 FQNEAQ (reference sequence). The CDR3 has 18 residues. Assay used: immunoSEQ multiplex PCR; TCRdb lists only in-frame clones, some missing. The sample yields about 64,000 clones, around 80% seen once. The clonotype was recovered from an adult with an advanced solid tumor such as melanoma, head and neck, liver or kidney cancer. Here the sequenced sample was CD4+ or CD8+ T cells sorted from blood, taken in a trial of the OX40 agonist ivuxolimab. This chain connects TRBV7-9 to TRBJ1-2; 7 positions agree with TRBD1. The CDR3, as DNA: TGTGCCAGCAGCTCATTGGGGAACCGACAGGGCGTCAACTATGGCTACACCTTC. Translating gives CASSSLGNRQGVNYGYTF.